This TCR beta chain was found in a study of cytomegalovirus exposure and HLA in healthy donors. Study conclusions and caveats: For cytomegalovirus status, the classifier reportedly gave diagnoses with high specificity and sensitivity. Presence/absence comparisons presumed near-even sequencing depth among donors.

A multiplex PCR was run with 60 Vbeta primers and 13 Jbeta primers. TCRdb's table, derived via immunoSEQ multiplex PCR, lists solely in-frame clones and lacks some. This table holds around 150,000 clones, 65% to 90% found once. Germline V gene lookup returns CDR1 MNHEY and CDR2 SVGAGI. The CDR3 covers 15 residues. The J segment lost 0 bases and the V segment lost 4 bases, leaving 6 bases of the junction unmatched. This clone has a single count. Its cognate antigen is unknown. The sample consisted of PBMCs. The V and J genes are TRBV6-5 and TRBJ2-7, with 7 nucleotides matching TRBD1. This clonotype was obtained from a woman between 18 and 29 years old in good health and CMV-seronegative. The CDR3 DNA reads TGTGCCAGCAGTTCCAACAGGGGTAGCTCCTACGAGCAGTACTTC. Translating gives CASSSNRGSSYEQYF.